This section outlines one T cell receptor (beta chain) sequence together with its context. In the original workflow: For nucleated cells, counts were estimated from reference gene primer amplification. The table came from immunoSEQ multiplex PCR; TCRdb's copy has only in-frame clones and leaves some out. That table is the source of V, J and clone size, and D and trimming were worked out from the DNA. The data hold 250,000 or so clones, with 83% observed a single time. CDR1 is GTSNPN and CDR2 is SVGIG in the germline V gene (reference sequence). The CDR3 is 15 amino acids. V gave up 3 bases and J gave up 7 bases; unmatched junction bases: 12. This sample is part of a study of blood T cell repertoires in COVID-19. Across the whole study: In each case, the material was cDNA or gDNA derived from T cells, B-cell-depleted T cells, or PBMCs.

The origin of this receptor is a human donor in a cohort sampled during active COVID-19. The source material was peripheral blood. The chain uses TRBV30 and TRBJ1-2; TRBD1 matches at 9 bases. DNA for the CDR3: TGTGCCTGGAGGGACAGGGGCCGGGTCTATTCTGGCTACACCTTC. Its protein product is CAWRDRGRVYSGYTF.